The entry below describes one T cell receptor beta chain. Only one count was recorded for this clone. Its antigen is still unknown. One base away there is no much larger clone; base qualities are not given. These data come from a study of T cell changes during pregnancy in multiple sclerosis (dated by TCRdb to between 2018 and 2021). General notes on the study: In women with multiple sclerosis, the researchers looked at how the T cell repertoire shifted as pregnancy progressed.

The receptor library was made with the immunoSEQ multiplex PCR assay. This is the immuneACCESS table as TCRdb keeps it, with only in-frame sequences that have V and J called. A part of the clones is gone; compared with another copy, unresolved V genes explain less than half, and the rest is unexplained. Here the sample has 40,000 to 45,000 clones; approximately 92% occur a single time. Clones ranked in the top ten supply roughly 1.4% of the sample. In the germline V gene (reference sequence), CDR1 corresponds to LNHDA and CDR2 to SQIVND. From the cysteine up to the phenylalanine, the CDR3 has a length of 15 residues. Only the CDR3 portion is preserved as DNA: 45 bases, with reading frame beginning at the first base. V is cut by 3 bases and J by 6 bases, and the space between the germline ends is 17 bases.

This chain joins TRBV19 to TRBJ1-1, with no confidently assigned D gene. The sequence derives from a female donor with multiple sclerosis, enrolled in a pregnancy study. Sequencing used peripheral blood. CDR3 sequence: CASSIILGIWAEAFF. In nucleotides, the sequence is TGTGCCAGTAGTATTATTTTGGGGATCTGGGCTGAAGCTTTCTTT. The variable domain in full, with residues beyond the CDR3 obtained from the reference TRBV19 and TRBJ1-1 genes, is DGGITQSPKYLFRKEGQNVTLSCEQNLNHDAMYWYRQDPGQGLRLIYYSQIVNDFQKGDIAEGYSVSREKKESFPLTVTSAQKNPTAFYLCASSIILGIWAEAFFGQGTRLTVV.